Listed here are 5 T cell receptor beta chains from one sample, sequenced in a study of shared clonotypes between healthy human individuals. Terminally differentiated effector memory CD45RA+ cells were left out of the naive CD8 fraction, which was CD45RO-negative and positively selected for CCR7. Generated by immunoSEQ multiplex PCR, the TCRdb table keeps only in-frame clones and is missing some. The repertoire holds millions of clones, 85% to 95% seen once, with around 1.1% in the top ten. The specimen sequenced was naive CD8+ T cells sorted from blood. The receptors shown here come from a man younger than 35 in good health.

This rearrangement joins TRBV5-1 to TRBJ1-2, with TRBD1 as a possible D gene (6 bases). The CDR3 loop spans 13 amino acids. Trimming removed 4 bases from V and 4 bases from J, with 11 bases in between. CDR1 and CDR2 from the germline V gene are SGHRS and YFSETQ. Written as DNA, the CDR3 is TGCGCCAGCAGCCAGGAAGGGGGCTATGGCTACACCTTC. This gives the protein CASSQEGGYGYTF.

The chain recombines TRBV4-1 with TRBJ2-5; 9 bases line up with TRBD1. This CDR3 is built from 16 residues. The germline gives CDR1 MGHRA, CDR2 YSYEKL. V dropped 1 base and J dropped 0; count of bases not matched to a gene: 3. The CDR3 nucleotides are TGCGCCAGCAGCCAAGCCTGGACAGGGGACCAAGAGACCCAGTACTTC. Residues: CASSQAWTGDQETQYF.

The chain carries TRBV7-8 and TRBJ2-7, with 7 positions matching TRBD2. This CDR3 spans 12 amino acids. Germline V gives CDR1 SGHVS, CDR2 FQNEAQ. V shed 5 bases and J 7 bases; nucleotides not matched to a gene: 5. In nucleotides, the CDR3 is TGTGCCAGCAGCCAGGGCGGGGGAGAGCAGTACTTC. Translated, it gives CASSQGGGEQYF.

The chain has TRBV13 and TRBJ2-7; 11 bases are a match to TRBD1. From germline, CDR1 is PRHDT and CDR2 FYEKMQ (reference sequence). The CDR3 loop spans 15 amino acids. V lost 4 bases and J lost 2; bases outside the gene matches: 4. The CDR3 here is CASSYRTGGAYEQYF. The CDR3 DNA follows: TGTGCCAGCAGCTACCGGACAGGGGGCGCCTACGAGCAGTACTTC.

This sequence joins TRBV28 and TRBJ1-6; no reliable D call. CDR3 size: 15 residues. Deletions cut 2 bases from V and 9 bases from J, with 14 bases between. In germline, CDR1 is MDHEN, CDR2 SYDVKM. In DNA, the CDR3 is TGTGCCAGCAGTTTAGGCGGCAGTGGCACTTCACCCCTCCACTTT. Translation: CASSLGGSGTSPLHF.